This is a list of T cell receptor beta chains from one sample in a study of blood T cell repertoires in COVID-19. The repertoire was sequenced with immunoSEQ multiplex PCR; TCRdb's copy has only in-frame clones and lacks some. The table lists about 160,000 clones, about 84% of them singletons. The sequenced sample was PBMCs or T cells enriched from blood (not recorded which). Receptors were obtained from a woman aged 40 to 55 with acute COVID-19. Each CDR3 is given with its conserved first and last residue. The order of the fields is V gene, J gene, D gene, clone size, CDR3 DNA, CDR3 protein. A D gene is named only where the DNA matches it firmly. Rows may omit the clone size; those that give it use once, few, many or a size class.

TRBV4-2	TRBJ2-3	NA	NA	TGTGCCAGCAGCCGACGAAGGGAGGTGAGCACAGATACGCAGTATTTT	CASSRRREVSTDTQYF
TRBV5-1	TRBJ1-3	NA	once	TGCGCCAGCAGCTTGGCCCCACAGGCCGGAAACACCATATATTTT	CASSLAPQAGNTIYF
TRBV11-2	TRBJ1-6	NA	NA	TGTGCCAGCAGCTTCCAAGGGGAATCTACCCTCCACTTT	CASSFQGESTLHF
TRBV3-1/TRBV3-2	TRBJ1-3	TRBD1	NA	TGTGCCAGCAGCCAGGGACAGCGATTTTCCTCTGGAAACACCATATATTTT	CASSQGQRFSSGNTIYF
TRBV6-1	TRBJ2-3	TRBD1	NA	TGTGCCAGCAGTGCCAGACAGGGGGTGGGCACAGATACGCAGTATTTT	CASSARQGVGTDTQYF
TRBV5-4	TRBJ2-5	TRBD2	NA	TGTGCCAGCAGCTCAGCGGGACTAGGTCAAGAGACCCAGTACTTC	CASSSAGLGQETQYF
TRBV11-2	TRBJ1-1	NA	NA	TGTGCCAGCAGAAAGTACTTCAACACTGAAGCTTTCTTT	CASRKYFNTEAFF
TRBV18	TRBJ1-1	NA	NA	TGTGCCAGCTCACCGCAGAAGAACACTGAAGCTTTCTTT	CASSPQKNTEAFF
TRBV7-8	TRBJ2-1	NA	NA	TGTGCCAGCAGCTTAAAGTGGGACTCCTACTCCTACAATGAGCAGTTCTTC	CASSLKWDSYSYNEQFF
TRBV7-2	TRBJ1-3	NA	NA	TGTGCCAGCAGCTCCTCAGGGTTCTCCGGAAACACCATATATTTT	CASSSSGFSGNTIYF
TRBV30	TRBJ2-3	TRBD2	NA	TGTGCCTGGAGTTCCCCCCTGGCGGGAGTTAGATATACGCAGTATTTT	CAWSSPLAGVRYTQYF
TRBV30	TRBJ2-1	NA	NA	TGTGCCTGGTCCATGCTAGCGAGCTCCTACAATGAGCAGTTCTTC	CAWSMLASSYNEQFF
TRBV12-5	TRBJ1-2	NA	NA	TGTGCTAGTGGTCCACCTGGTGGCGGCTACACCTTC	CASGPPGGGYTF
TRBV2	TRBJ1-5	NA	NA	TGTGCCACCAAGGACTTTTATAGCAATCAGCCCCAGCATTTT	CATKDFYSNQPQHF
TRBV7-8	TRBJ2-6	NA	NA	TGTGCCAGCAGCCCAGGGTTGAGCGGGGCCAACGTCCTGACTTTC	CASSPGLSGANVLTF
TRBV6-6	TRBJ2-6	NA	few	TGTGCCAGCAGTTACTACACAGGGTCTGGGGCCAACGTCCTGACTTTC	CASSYYTGSGANVLTF
TRBV6-6	TRBJ1-2	TRBD1	once	TGTGCCAGCAGCACTAGCCCCCGGTCAGGGGGATATGGCTACACCTTC	CASSTSPRSGGYGYTF
TRBV10-2	TRBJ1-6	NA	NA	TGCGCCAGCAGTGAGGGAAGGGGGTATAATTCACCCCTCCACTTT	CASSEGRGYNSPLHF
TRBV27	TRBJ2-1	TRBD2	NA	TGTGCCAGCAGTTTTGTCGGACTAGCGGGAAATGAGCAGTTCTTC	CASSFVGLAGNEQFF
TRBV30	TRBJ2-1	TRBD1	NA	TGTGCCTGGAGTGGACAGGGGCATTCCTACAATGAGCAGTTCTTC	CAWSGQGHSYNEQFF
TRBV20-1	TRBJ2-5	TRBD1	NA	TGCAGTGCTAGTTACCCTACAGGGGTAGGAGAGACCCAGTACTTC	CSASYPTGVGETQYF
TRBV5-1	TRBJ1-6	NA	once	TGCGCCAGCAGCTTGGGGGACACCATTTCACCCCTCCACTTT	CASSLGDTISPLHF
TRBV30	TRBJ1-2	NA	NA	TGTGCCTGGATTGTTAGCAATTATGGGGCCCACATCTATGGCTACACCTTC	CAWIVSNYGAHIYGYTF
TRBV2	TRBJ1-4	NA	once	TGTGCCAGCAGTGACAGCAGGGGTGGTGAAAAACTGTTTTTT	CASSDSRGGEKLFF
TRBV7-2	TRBJ2-7	TRBD1	NA	TGTGCCAGCAGCCGGGACAGCTACTACGAGCAGTACTTC	CASSRDSYYEQYF
TRBV7-9	TRBJ2-5	NA	NA	TGTGCCAGCAGCCTCGTAGGGGTAGGGGAGACCCAGTACTTC	CASSLVGVGETQYF
TRBV28	TRBJ1-2	TRBD1	NA	TGTGCCAGCAGTTTGACAGGGGGCGCGTATGGCTACACCTTC	CASSLTGGAYGYTF
TRBV7-9	TRBJ2-1	NA	NA	TGTGCCAGCAGCGTAAGAGGTTCATTATACCTTTACAATGAGCAGTTCTTC	CASSVRGSLYLYNEQFF
TRBV7-3	TRBJ1-2	TRBD1	NA	TGTGCCAGCAGCCCCGGGACAGGGAATGGCTACACCTTC	CASSPGTGNGYTF
TRBV9	TRBJ1-3	NA	NA	TGTGCCAGCAGCGTAGGTGAGGGAAACACCATATATTTT	CASSVGEGNTIYF
TRBV6-4	TRBJ2-1	TRBD2	few	TGTGCCAGCAGCGGACTAGCGGGAGGATCCTACAATGAGCAGTTCTTC	CASSGLAGGSYNEQFF
TRBV30	TRBJ2-3	TRBD2	NA	TGTGCCTGGAGGGGTCTAGCGGGAGTTACAGATACGCAGTATTTT	CAWRGLAGVTDTQYF
TRBV16	TRBJ1-3	NA	NA	TGTGCCAGCAGCCAATCCTACTCTGGAAACACCATATATTTT	CASSQSYSGNTIYF
TRBV12-3/TRBV12-4	TRBJ1-5	NA	NA	TGTGCCAGCAGTTCACAGCAGGGTCAGCCCCAGCATTTT	CASSSQQGQPQHF
TRBV20-1	TRBJ2-3	NA	NA	TGCAGTGCCCCGTTATTTAGTGGGCAGTATTTT	CSAPLFSGQYF